Below are 14 T cell receptor beta chains sequenced from a single sample in a study of T cells after posttransplantation cyclophosphamide. Sequenced by immunoSEQ multiplex PCR; TCRdb stores in-frame clones only, minus some. Of roughly 13,000 clones listed, roughly 72% were seen once; the top ten hold 0.95% to 1.5%. Sequenced material: memory CD4+ T cells sorted from PBMCs. Receptors were obtained from a man aged 45-65 years.

The rearrangement uses TRBV19 and TRBJ2-3; D gene uncertain. The CDR3 has 14 residues. Trimming took off 5 bases at V and 1 base at J, with 10 bases between the two ends. Germline V lookup: CDR1 LNHDA, CDR2 SQIVND (reference sequence). CDR3 protein: CASSPRKGTDTQYF. CDR3 DNA sequence: TGTGCCAGTAGTCCGCGGAAGGGCACAGATACGCAGTATTTT. Full variable domain (outside the CDR3, taken from reference TRBV19 and TRBJ2-3): DGGITQSPKYLFRKEGQNVTLSCEQNLNHDAMYWYRQDPGQGLRLIYYSQIVNDFQKGDIAEGYSVSREKKESFPLTVTSAQKNPTAFYLCASSPRKGTDTQYFGPGTRLTVL.

This chain joins TRBV5-1 and TRBJ1-3, with TRBD1 as a possible D gene (6 bases). The CDR3 contains 15 residues. Trimming took off 4 bases at V and 4 bases at J, with 15 bases between the two ends. The V gene's germline CDR1 is SGHRS and CDR2 YFSETQ. The DNA of the CDR3 is TGCGCCAGCAGCCCCCTGGACAGAGGAGGAAACACCATATATTTT. It translates to CASSPLDRGGNTIYF.

The chain recombines TRBV19 with TRBJ1-1; D ambiguous. This CDR3 region has 15 residues. From germline, CDR1 is LNHDA and CDR2 SQIVND (reference sequence). V lost 10 bases and J 0 bases, leaving 18 bases between the germline ends. As DNA, the CDR3 is TGTGCCACCCAGCCCCAGGCGAACATGAACACTGAAGCTTTCTTT. Amino acids: CATQPQANMNTEAFF.

The chain joins TRBV6-1 to TRBJ2-1; 8 bases are shared with TRBD2. Germline CDR1 MNHNS, CDR2 SASEGT. This CDR3 has 12 amino acids. V gave up 4 bases and J gave up 15 bases; unmatched junction bases: 8. The CDR3 loop reads CASSVGSGGVFF. The CDR3, as DNA: TGTGCCAGCAGTGTCGGTTCGGGAGGGGTGTTCTTC.

The chain recombines TRBV14 with TRBJ2-3, with TRBD2 matching 9 bases. V was pared by 2 bases and J by 2 bases, with 5 bases of the junction left unmatched. The CDR3 loop spans 16 amino acids. CDR1 is SGHDN, CDR2 FVKESK, per germline. As DNA, the CDR3 is TGTGCCAGCAGCCAACTTAGCGGGGGAAACACAGATACGCAGTATTTT. This codes for CASSQLSGGNTDTQYF.

The chain combines TRBV4-3 with TRBJ2-2, with D possibly matching TRBD1 (6 bases). V was clipped by 0 bases and J by 6 bases, with 14 bases between them. CDR1 is LGHNA and CDR2 is YSLEER in the germline V gene. This CDR3 is 16 amino acids long. This CDR3 reads CASSQDRTEWAGELFF. Here the CDR3 DNA reads TGCGCCAGCAGCCAAGATAGGACAGAGTGGGCCGGGGAGCTGTTTTTT.

V and J are TRBV6-5 and TRBJ2-1; 7 bases are shared with TRBD1. The germline V gene encodes CDR1 MNHEY and CDR2 SVGAGI. This CDR3 is built from 13 residues. The V gene end was trimmed by 4 bases and the J gene end by 9 bases; junction bases not matched to a gene: 6. The CDR3 loop is CASSSRQGAEQFF. Written as DNA, the CDR3 is TGTGCCAGCAGTTCCCGACAGGGTGCTGAGCAGTTCTTC.

The chain combines TRBV4-2 with TRBJ2-1; 7 bases agree with TRBD1. This CDR3 is built from 16 residues. J lost 4 bases, V lost 1 base, and 7 bases had no gene match. Per germline, CDR1 LGHNA and CDR2 YNFKEQ. The CDR3 DNA reads TGTGCCAGCAGCCAAGCAGGGACAGATGGTTACAATGAGCAGTTCTTC. It yields the protein CASSQAGTDGYNEQFF.

This clone has more than one count but fewer than ten. J is TRBJ1-6 and V is TRBV6-5; 8 bases are a match to TRBD1. The trim removed 6 bases at V and 9 bases at J, leaving 7 bases unmatched. CDR3 length equals 14 residues. Germline V gene lookup returns CDR1 MNHEY and CDR2 SVGAGI. The CDR3, as DNA: TGTGCCAGCAGGGACAGGGTTCCAACTTCACCCCTCCACTTT. Translating gives CASRDRVPTSPLHF.

This rearrangement joins TRBV29-1 to TRBJ2-7, with TRBD2 matching 10 bases. CDR1 is SQVTM, CDR2 ANQGSEA, per germline. J gave up 5 bases and V 4 bases, and 5 bases lay outside the gene matches. This CDR3 spans 13 amino acids. The DNA of the CDR3 is TGCAGCGTTGCATTGGGACTAGCGAACGAGCAGTACTTC. Protein sequence: CSVALGLANEQYF.

The chain recombines TRBV7-8 with TRBJ1-1; 8 nucleotides align to TRBD1. The CDR3 is 16 amino acids. V shed 5 bases and J 5 bases; nucleotides not matched to a gene: 13. Germline CDR1 SGHVS, CDR2 FQNEAQ. CDR3 nucleotide sequence: TGTGCCAGCAGCAAAGGACAGGGTTTAAGGCGAACTGAAGCTTTCTTT. Amino acid sequence: CASSKGQGLRRTEAFF.

This chain connects TRBV11-3 to TRBJ1-1, with 7 positions matching TRBD1. This CDR3 is built from 14 residues. J lost 1 base, V lost 5 bases, and 4 bases had no gene match. Germline V lookup: CDR1 SGHNT, CDR2 YENEEA. The CDR3 spells CASSLGQQNTEAFF. Written as DNA, the CDR3 is TGTGCCAGCAGCCTGGGACAGCAGAACACTGAAGCTTTCTTT.

The chain joins TRBV5-8 to TRBJ1-2; 10 bases align to TRBD1. With V trimmed by 0 bases and J by 7 bases, 12 bases remained unmatched. The CDR3 is 17 amino acids. Germline CDR1 SGHTS, CDR2 YDEGEE. The CDR3 loop is CASSLGPLRDRGAGYTF. The CDR3 bases are TGTGCCAGCAGCTTGGGCCCCCTCCGGGACAGGGGTGCTGGCTACACCTTC.

The chain recombines TRBV7-9 with TRBJ1-5, with D possibly being TRBD1 (6 bases). This CDR3 comprises 12 residues. The germline gives CDR1 SEHNR, CDR2 FQNEAQ (reference sequence). V lost 5 bases, J lost 7 bases, and 9 bases lay in between. This CDR3 reads CASSDQGQPQHF. The CDR3 DNA reads TGTGCCAGCAGCGATCAGGGGCAGCCCCAGCATTTT.